Each of the 2 T cell receptor beta chains below was sequenced from the same sample in a study of blood T cell repertoires in COVID-19. Method: immunoSEQ multiplex PCR; TCRdb's copy keeps in-frame clones and lacks some. Of approximately 330,000 clones listed, 85% to 90% are singletons. Material: PBMCs or T cells enriched from blood (not recorded which). The receptors shown here come from a young woman who had recovered from COVID-19.

This clone was seen only once. V is TRBV10-3 and J is TRBJ1-1; tentative D call: TRBD1 (5 bases). CDR3 length: 16 residues. The germline V gene encodes CDR1 ENHRY and CDR2 SYGVKD. The germline V and J ends were trimmed by 5 bases and 0 bases, with 16 bases remaining between them. The CDR3 protein is CAISPYSGNLNTEAFF. The CDR3 region has the DNA TGTGCCATCAGTCCCTACTCAGGGAATCTGAACACTGAAGCTTTCTTT.

The gene calls are TRBV6-5 and TRBJ2-7, with D maybe TRBD2 (5 bases). The ends were cut back, 6 bases at V and 1 base at J, with 13 bases in the middle. This CDR3 has 14 residues. Germline CDR1 reads MNHEY; CDR2 reads SVGAGI. CDR3 amino acids: CASSSGINSYEQYF. CDR3 nucleotide sequence: TGTGCCAGCAGCTCCGGGATCAATTCCTACGAGCAGTACTTC.